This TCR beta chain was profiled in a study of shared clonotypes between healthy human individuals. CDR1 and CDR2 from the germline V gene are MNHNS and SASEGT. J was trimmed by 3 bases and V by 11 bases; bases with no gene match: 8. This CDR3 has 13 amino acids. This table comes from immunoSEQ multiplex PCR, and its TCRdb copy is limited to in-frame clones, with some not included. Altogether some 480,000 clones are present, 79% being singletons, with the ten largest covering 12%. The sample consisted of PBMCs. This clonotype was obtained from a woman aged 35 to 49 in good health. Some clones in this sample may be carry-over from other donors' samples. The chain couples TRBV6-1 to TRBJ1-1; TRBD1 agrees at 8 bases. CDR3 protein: CAVRQGKDTEAFF. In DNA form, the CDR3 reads TGTGCCGTAAGACAGGGGAAGGACACTGAAGCTTTCTTT.